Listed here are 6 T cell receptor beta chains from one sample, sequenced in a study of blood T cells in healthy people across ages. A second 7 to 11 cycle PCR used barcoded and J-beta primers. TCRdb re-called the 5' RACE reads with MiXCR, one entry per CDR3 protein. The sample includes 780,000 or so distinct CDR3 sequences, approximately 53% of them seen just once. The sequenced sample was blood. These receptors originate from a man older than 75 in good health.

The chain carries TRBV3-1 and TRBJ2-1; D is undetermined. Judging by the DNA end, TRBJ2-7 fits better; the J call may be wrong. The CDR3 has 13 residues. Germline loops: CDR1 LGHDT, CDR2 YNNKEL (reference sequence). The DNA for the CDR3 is TGTGCCAGCAGCCAAGCGCTGGGTCGCGAGCAGTACTTC. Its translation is CASSQALGREQYF.

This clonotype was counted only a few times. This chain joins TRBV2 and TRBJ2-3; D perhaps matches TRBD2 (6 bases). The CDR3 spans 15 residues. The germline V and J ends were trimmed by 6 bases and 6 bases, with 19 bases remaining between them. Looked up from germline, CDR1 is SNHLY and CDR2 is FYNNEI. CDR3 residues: CASSGGNRAIDTQYF. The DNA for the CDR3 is TGTGCCAGCAGCGGCGGGAACCGGGCCATTGATACGCAGTATTTT.

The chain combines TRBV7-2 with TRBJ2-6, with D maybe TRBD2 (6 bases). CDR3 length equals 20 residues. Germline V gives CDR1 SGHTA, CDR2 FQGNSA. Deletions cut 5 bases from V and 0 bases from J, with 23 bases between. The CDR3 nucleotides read TGTGCCAGCAGCCCCCTCCCACTAGCCCCTCCTCTCTCTGGGGCCAACGTCCTGACTTTC. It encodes CASSPLPLAPPLSGANVLTF.

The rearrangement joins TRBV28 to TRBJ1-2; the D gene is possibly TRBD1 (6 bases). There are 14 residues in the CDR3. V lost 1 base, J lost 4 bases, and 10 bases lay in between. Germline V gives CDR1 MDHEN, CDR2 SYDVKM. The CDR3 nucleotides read TGTGCCAGCAGTTTATTACAGGGTGGCTATGGCTACACCTTC. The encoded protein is CASSLLQGGYGYTF.

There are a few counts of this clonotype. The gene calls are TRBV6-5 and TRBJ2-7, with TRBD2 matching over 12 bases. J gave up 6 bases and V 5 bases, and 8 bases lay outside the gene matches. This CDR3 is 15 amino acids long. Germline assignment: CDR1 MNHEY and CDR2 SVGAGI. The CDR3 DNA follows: TGTGCCAGCAGTAGACTAGCGGGAGTCGTAAGCGAGCAGTACTTC. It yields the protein CASSRLAGVVSEQYF.

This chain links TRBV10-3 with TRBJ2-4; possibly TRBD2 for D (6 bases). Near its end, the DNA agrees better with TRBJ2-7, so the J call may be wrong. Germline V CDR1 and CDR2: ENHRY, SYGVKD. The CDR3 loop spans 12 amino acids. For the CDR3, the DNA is TGTGCCATCAATACGCGGGGAGACGAGCAGTACTTC. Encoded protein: CAINTRGDEQYF.